This T cell receptor (delta chain) is from a study of γδ T cells in repeated Plasmodium falciparum infection. At the level of the study: Donors had four controlled P. falciparum NF54 infections over 644 days. Findings and caveats of the study: In Vdelta2-negative, largely Vdelta1+, gammadelta repertoires, repeated controlled infections appeared to drive clonal selection waves.

Comments on this clone: Its specificity is not known. This likely traces to a read error, being one base from a far larger clone. This sample also contains other DNA sequences that code for the same CDR3.

Vgamma9/Vdelta2+ and Vdelta2-negative gammadelta T cells were flow-sorted from PBMC for bulk sequencing. TCRdb reanalysed the multiplex PCR reads with CATT. The sample consists of 75,000 to 95,000 delta-chain clones, 0.8% to 1% of them appearing once. The CDR3 extends over 14 amino acids. Germline V gives CDR1 GEAIGNYY, CDR2 EKD. This chain connects TRDV2 to TRDJ1, with 7 bases lining up with TRDD3. The J gene, not given by TCRdb, was assigned here from a germline match of the nucleotide sequence. This clonotype originated in a pool of human donors (malaria-infected and uninfected, not separated). Sequencing was carried out using gamma-delta T cells from blood. The CDR3 nucleotides are TGTGCCTGTGACCATGGGGGACTCTCCGACAAACTCATCTTT. Amino acid sequence: CACDHGGLSDKLIF.